Shown below are 2 T cell receptor beta chains from a single sample sequenced in a study of T-cell reconstitution after alpha-beta-depleted transplantation in children. Preparing the TCRbeta library involved the use of unique molecular identifiers. MiXCR was run by TCRdb on the PCR reads, yielding one entry per CDR3 protein. The data contain some 120,000 distinct CDR3 sequences, 10% to 13% of them singletons. The sample was PBMCs, taken before TCRalphabeta/CD19-depleted stem cell transplant. The receptors originated from a boy aged 2 to 10 with acute lymphoblastic leukemia, due to receive a stem cell transplant.

There are a few counts of this clonotype. This chain links TRBV5-8 with TRBJ1-2; maybe TRBD1 (5 bases). Trimming took off 2 bases at V and 4 bases at J, with 15 bases between the two ends. The CDR3 contains 15 residues. The germline V gene encodes CDR1 SGHTS and CDR2 YDEGEE. The CDR3 DNA follows: TGTGCCAGCAGCTTTCCAGGGACCTATGCCTATGGCTACACCTTC. Translation: CASSFPGTYAYGYTF.

V gene TRBV6-5 combines with J gene TRBJ2-2; no reliable D call. Germline-derived CDR1 and CDR2 are MNHEY and SVGAGI. This CDR3 is built from 15 residues. V lost 2 bases and J 2 bases, leaving 9 bases between the germline ends. The CDR3 bases are TGTGCCAGCAGTTACAACTTGCCAAACACCGGGGAGCTGTTTTTT. This encodes CASSYNLPNTGELFF.